This TCR beta chain was found in a study of blood T cell repertoires in COVID-19. In the original processing: Nucleated cell counts were estimated from reference gene primer amplification. The assay was immunoSEQ multiplex PCR, and TCRdb's table has in-frame clones only and misses some. D and trimming come from the DNA, and the V and J calls and clone size come from that table. The sample carries over 85,000 clones, around 89% recorded once. Germline CDR1 is SGHTA and CDR2 is FQGNSA. J gave up 4 bases and V 2 bases, and 5 bases lay outside the gene matches. The CDR3 is made up of 14 amino acids. The receptor's source is a woman between 50 and 59 years old with acute or convalescent COVID-19. Material for sequencing was peripheral blood. This sequence joins TRBV7-2 and TRBJ2-7, with 7 bases identical to TRBD2. The CDR3 coding sequence is TGTGCCAGCAGCTTAAGCGGGGTTCGATACGAGCAGTACTTC. This gives the protein CASSLSGVRYEQYF.